This T cell receptor beta chain was captured by sequencing in a study of shared clonotypes between healthy human individuals. This CDR3 is built from 11 residues. The germline CDR1 and CDR2 sequences are MDHEN and SYDVKM. TCRdb's copy holds only in-frame clones and misses some; the assay was immunoSEQ multiplex PCR. The data hold under 1,900,000 clones, with 97% to 99% observed a single time. V usage is TRBV28 and J usage is TRBJ2-7; TRBD2 aligns across 8 bases. This clonotype originated in a young man in good health. Sequenced material: naive CD4+ T cells sorted from blood. Stated subset: CD45RA+ positively selected. The CDR3 DNA sequence: TGTGTGGTGCGGGAGGCCTACGAGCAGTACTTC. Amino acids: CVVREAYEQYF.